These T cell receptor beta chains were read from a single sample in a study of shared clonotypes between healthy human individuals. Assay: immunoSEQ multiplex PCR; the TCRdb copy retains only in-frame clones and omits some. The sample has roughly 2.1 million clones; around 93% are singletons. Sequencing was carried out using naive CD8+ T cells from PBMCs. The origin of the receptors is a man aged 18 to 30 in good health. Some clones in this sample may be carry-over from other donors' samples. The CDR3 runs from the conserved cysteine through the conserved F or W. A D gene is named only where the DNA matches it firmly. For some rows the clone size is stated as once, few or many, or as a class when expanded; others skip it.

11	TRBV30	-	TRBJ1-1	-	TGTGCCTGGGGGGGGGACACTGAAGCTTTCTTT	CAWGGDTEAFF
13	TRBV10-3	-	TRBJ2-7	-	TGTGCCATCAGTGTATCGAGCAACTACGAGCAGTACTTC	CAISVSSNYEQYF
14	TRBV9	-	TRBJ1-3	-	TGTGCCAGCAGCGACAGCCGTTCTGGAAACACCATATATTTT	CASSDSRSGNTIYF
15	TRBV15	-	TRBJ1-1	TRBD1	TGTGCCACCAGCGCCCGGACAGGGACCAACACTGAAGCTTTCTTT	CATSARTGTNTEAFF
14	TRBV11-2	-	TRBJ1-1	-	TGTGCCAGCAGCTACGAGGGTCGGGGTACTGAAGCTTTCTTT	CASSYEGRGTEAFF
11	TRBV25-1	-	TRBJ1-2	-	TGTGCCAGCAGTGAGGGACCGAGCTACACCTTC	CASSEGPSYTF
13	TRBV28	-	TRBJ2-7	-	TGTGCCAGCACCCTCGGCAGGGGCTACGAGCAGTACTTC	CASTLGRGYEQYF
15	TRBV27	-	TRBJ1-5	-	TGTGCCAGCAGTTTGACGGGGGGCCTAAATCAGCCCCAGCATTTT	CASSLTGGLNQPQHF
13	TRBV7-6	few	TRBJ2-5	-	TGTGCCAGCAGCTTGGGCGGGACGGAGACCCAGTACTTC	CASSLGGTETQYF
14	TRBV11-3	-	TRBJ1-5	-	TGTGCCAGCAGCGAGGTGTATAGCAATCAGCCCCAGCATTTT	CASSEVYSNQPQHF
11	TRBV27	-	TRBJ1-1	-	TGTGCCAGCAGTTTTGGGACTGAAGCTTTCTTT	CASSFGTEAFF
15	TRBV9	-	TRBJ2-1	TRBD2	TGTGCCAGCAGCGCCGGGGCGGGAGTCGACAATGAGCAGTTCTTC	CASSAGAGVDNEQFF
16	TRBV15	-	TRBJ2-7	TRBD1	TGTGCCACCAGCCGCGACACCGGGACAGGGGACTACGAGCAGTACTTC	CATSRDTGTGDYEQYF
15	TRBV18	-	TRBJ2-5	TRBD2	TGTGCCAGCTCACGGACTAGCGGATTTCAAGAGACCCAGTACTTC	CASSRTSGFQETQYF
13	TRBV6-1	-	TRBJ2-7	-	TGTGCCAGCAGAGGGGGTAGCTCCTACGAGCAGTACTTC	CASRGGSSYEQYF
13	TRBV10-3	-	TRBJ2-1	-	TGTGCCATCAGTGAGGAGGGCCCCAATGAGCAGTTCTTC	CAISEEGPNEQFF
14	TRBV10-2	-	TRBJ2-2	-	TGCGCCAGCAGTGAGCGGACAGCGAAGGTGGAGCTGTTTTTT	CASSERTAKVELFF
18	TRBV6-1	-	TRBJ2-1	-	TGTGCCAGCAGTGAAGCGGGCTTTAGCTACTCAACTTACAATGAGCAGTTCTTC	CASSEAGFSYSTYNEQFF
14	TRBV28	once	TRBJ2-7	-	TGTGCCAGCAGCCCGGAACAGGGCGCCTACGAGCAGTACTTC	CASSPEQGAYEQYF
19	TRBV9	-	TRBJ2-7	TRBD2	TGTGCCAGCAGCGTACGGCGGGGACTAGCGGTTTCGTGGTCCTACGAGCAGTACTTC	CASSVRRGLAVSWSYEQYF
11	TRBV9	few	TRBJ2-1	-	TGTGCCAGCAGCCCCGTCAGGGAGCAGTTCTTC	CASSPVREQFF
19	TRBV30	-	TRBJ1-1	TRBD1	TGTGCCTGGAGTGGAGTGGTCAAGGACAGGGCCCTTATGAACACTGAAGCTTTCTTT	CAWSGVVKDRALMNTEAFF
14	TRBV6-5	-	TRBJ1-1	-	TGTGCCAGCAGTTACTCTCGAGTACCCACTGAAGCTTTCTTT	CASSYSRVPTEAFF
14	TRBV4-2	once	TRBJ1-5	-	TGTGCCAGCAGCCACCCCAGGGGAAATCAGCCCCAGCATTTT	CASSHPRGNQPQHF
15	TRBV6-5	-	TRBJ2-1	-	TGTGCCAGCAGTACGGACCCGAGCTCCTACAATGAGCAGTTCTTC	CASSTDPSSYNEQFF
12	TRBV7-9	-	TRBJ2-3	-	TGTGCCACCCTAATAGCGACAGATACGCAGTATTTT	CATLIATDTQYF
15	TRBV5-1	-	TRBJ2-1	TRBD1	TGCGCCAGCAGCGCGCCAGGGGGCCCCTACAATGAGCAGTTCTTC	CASSAPGGPYNEQFF
15	TRBV2	once	TRBJ2-7	-	TGTGCCAGCAGTACAGGGAGAGCGGTGACCTACGAGCAGTACTTC	CASSTGRAVTYEQYF
13	TRBV7-3	-	TRBJ2-5	-	TGTGCCAGCAGCTCGGACAACCAAGAGACCCAGTACTTC	CASSSDNQETQYF
17	TRBV5-1	-	TRBJ2-7	TRBD1	TGCGCCAGCAGACCGACAGGGGCAATACCCCTTTACGACGAGCAGTACTTC	CASRPTGAIPLYDEQYF
14	TRBV27	-	TRBJ1-2	-	TGTGCCAGCAGTTTGAGGGCAGGCAACCTCGGCTACACCTTC	CASSLRAGNLGYTF
14	TRBV19	-	TRBJ2-7	-	TGTGCCAGTAGCGGGACTCAGAGCTCCTACGAGCAGTACTTC	CASSGTQSSYEQYF
15	TRBV6-5	-	TRBJ2-1	-	TGTGCCAGCAGCCCCCGATTTGGCTCCTACAATGAGCAGTTCTTC	CASSPRFGSYNEQFF
13	TRBV27	-	TRBJ2-7	-	TGTGCCAGCAGTTTTGGTCAGACTTACGAGCAGTACTTC	CASSFGQTYEQYF
13	TRBV28	-	TRBJ2-1	-	TGTGCCAGCAGTTTATCGGGGAGTTGGGAGCAGTTCTTC	CASSLSGSWEQFF
15	TRBV9	-	TRBJ2-1	-	TGTGCCAGCAGCGCCGGTGGGGGTAGAATGAATGAGCAGTTCTTC	CASSAGGGRMNEQFF
16	TRBV9	-	TRBJ2-2	TRBD1	TGTGCCAGCAGCGTCAACCAGGGGGCTGGGACCGGGGAGCTGTTTTTT	CASSVNQGAGTGELFF
16	TRBV11-2	-	TRBJ2-3	-	TGTGCCAGCAGCGTTAACCGGGACATCTCCACAGATACGCAGTATTTT	CASSVNRDISTDTQYF
14	TRBV28	-	TRBJ2-2	-	TGTGCCAGCAGTTTGTTTAGGAACACCGGGGAGCTGTTTTTT	CASSLFRNTGELFF
14	TRBV7-9	once	TRBJ2-7	-	TGTGCCAGCAGCAGCCGGGACTCCTGGCTCAAGCAGTACTTC	CASSSRDSWLKQYF
11	TRBV5-4	-	TRBJ2-3	-	TGTGCCAGCCTAGGCACAGATACGCAGTATTTT	CASLGTDTQYF
12	TRBV2	-	TRBJ2-5	-	TGTGCCAGCAGTGGAACCCCCCCGGCCCAGTACTTC	CASSGTPPAQYF
15	TRBV11-2	-	TRBJ2-7	-	TGTGCCAGCAGCTTAGTCGGGCGGCGCTCCTACGAGCAGTACTTC	CASSLVGRRSYEQYF
15	TRBV11-2	-	TRBJ2-7	-	TGTGCCAGCAGCTTAGAATGGGCGGCGGGCTACGAGCAGTACTTC	CASSLEWAAGYEQYF
16	TRBV27	-	TRBJ2-1	-	TGTGCCAGCAGCCTATCGCAGGGCGCCCTCTACAATGAGCAGTTCTTC	CASSLSQGALYNEQFF
13	TRBV6-6	few	TRBJ1-1	-	TGTGCCAGCAGTGGCCCGACAGGCACTGAAGCTTTCTTT	CASSGPTGTEAFF
15	TRBV29-1	-	TRBJ2-5	TRBD1	TGCAGCGTTGAAATTGGGACAGGGGTCGTGGAGACCCAGTACTTC	CSVEIGTGVVETQYF
15	TRBV7-6	-	TRBJ1-1	-	TGTGCCAGCAGCTTAGCGATCGAGGGGCCCACTGAAGCTTTCTTT	CASSLAIEGPTEAFF
15	TRBV9	-	TRBJ2-4	-	TGTGCCAGCAGTGGGCGTGAGGGGCACAAAAACATTCAGTACTTC	CASSGREGHKNIQYF
17	TRBV11-2	-	TRBJ1-5	TRBD1	TGTGCCAGCAGCTTAGGTCCCGACAGGGGCACCTATCAGCCCCAGCATTTT	CASSLGPDRGTYQPQHF
13	TRBV27	once	TRBJ1-2	-	TGTGCCAGCCGTGCGGGGCGGCCGGCCGGCTACACCTTC	CASRAGRPAGYTF
14	TRBV7-9	-	TRBJ2-7	TRBD2	TGTGCCAGCAGCTTAGGGGGACTAGCGACCGAGCAGTACTTC	CASSLGGLATEQYF
16	TRBV4-3	-	TRBJ2-7	TRBD2	TGCGCCAGCAGCCACCTGGGGGGGATACACTCCTACGAGCAGTACTTC	CASSHLGGIHSYEQYF
17	TRBV6-1	-	TRBJ2-7	-	TGTGCCAGCAGTGAATCCACGGGGAGGACAGTCGATCCCGAGCAGTACTTC	CASSESTGRTVDPEQYF
15	TRBV19	-	TRBJ1-1	TRBD1	TGTGCCAGTAGTCTTACAGGGGGCGTGGGCACTGAAGCTTTCTTT	CASSLTGGVGTEAFF